What follows are 18 T cell receptor beta chains derived from one specimen sequenced in a study of CD8+ T cells in alopecia areata. As for treatment: oral pan-JAK inhibitor, 5-10 mg twice daily. Sequencing used cDNA as its template, made by extracting RNA and reverse transcribing it. Using immunoSEQ multiplex PCR, the repertoire was profiled, and TCRdb retains in-frame clones only, with some absent. The table lists 95,000 to 100,000 clones, 60% of them singletons. The sample in question was CD8+ T cells sorted from blood, obtained at approximately week 56, from a patient treated with tofacitinib. The receptor source for this set is a human donor with alopecia areata.

The rearrangement uses TRBV4-1 and TRBJ1-1, with D uncertain. With 6 bases removed from V and 1 base from J, the gap between germline ends came to 9 bases. The CDR3 runs to 13 residues. The V gene's germline CDR1 is MGHRA and CDR2 YSYEKL. The CDR3 DNA sequence: TGCGCCAGCAGGCCCGCGGGGAACACTGAAGCTTTCTTT. The encoded protein is CASRPAGNTEAFF.

This clone has more than one count but fewer than ten. This chain uses TRBV25-1 with TRBJ1-4; D is possibly TRBD1 (5 bases). The germline V and J ends were trimmed by 2 bases and 3 bases, with 10 bases remaining between them. The germline V gene encodes CDR1 MGHDK and CDR2 SYGVNS. The CDR3 runs to 15 residues. CDR3 DNA sequence: TGTGCCAGCAGTGAAGAACAGGCCTCTAATGAAAAACTGTTTTTT. It is translated as CASSEEQASNEKLFF.

The chain recombines TRBV6-5 with TRBJ1-5, with 8 bases identical to TRBD1. The CDR3 has 14 amino acids. Germline V gives CDR1 MNHEY, CDR2 SVGAGI. V lost 6 bases and J lost 5; bases outside the gene matches: 6. CDR3 residues: CASSKGQAYQPQHF. Here the CDR3 DNA reads TGTGCCAGCAGCAAGGGACAGGCCTATCAGCCCCAGCATTTT.

The rearrangement joins TRBV9 to TRBJ2-2; no definite D call. The CDR3 contains 13 residues. The V gene's germline CDR1 is SGDLS and CDR2 YYNGEE. Trimming took 1 base from V and 10 from J, leaving 11 bases between them. The CDR3 loop reads CASSVPDSLELFF. DNA of the CDR3: TGTGCCAGCAGCGTACCCGACTCGTTGGAGCTGTTTTTT.

This chain connects TRBV7-3 to TRBJ1-2; D gene uncertain. Trimming took 8 bases from V and 4 from J, leaving 11 bases between them. The CDR3 is made up of 12 amino acids. Germline V CDR1 and CDR2: SGHTA, FQGTGA. CDR3 amino acids: CASWAPGYGYTF. CDR3 in DNA: TGTGCCAGCTGGGCCCCCGGCTATGGCTACACCTTC. Full variable domain (missing parts from reference TRBV7-3 and TRBJ1-2): GAGVSQTPSNKVTEKGKYVELRCDPISGHTALYWYRQSLGQGPEFLIYFQGTGAADDSGLPNDRFFAVRPEGSVSTLKIQRTERGDSAVYLCASWAPGYGYTFGSGTRLTVV.

The chain is built from TRBV7-9 and TRBJ1-5, with 9 positions matching TRBD1. This CDR3 is 14 amino acids long. With V trimmed by 5 bases and J by 6 bases, 5 bases remained unmatched. CDR1 is SEHNR and CDR2 is FQNEAQ in the germline V gene (reference sequence). In DNA form, the CDR3 reads TGTGCCAGCAGCGTGACAGGGGGAGGTCAGCCCCAGCATTTT. It specifies CASSVTGGGQPQHF.

The gene calls are TRBV6-1 and TRBJ1-2, with D perhaps matching TRBD1 (5 bases). Germline CDR1 is MNHNS and CDR2 is SASEGT. V lost 6 bases to trimming and J lost 8 bases, with 16 bases between them. The CDR3 is 13 amino acids. CDR3 nucleotide sequence: TGTGCCAGCAGGAGCCTTCGGGGCGGCGGCTACACCTTC. It is translated as CASRSLRGGGYTF.

This chain joins TRBV2 and TRBJ2-2; TRBD1 matches at 7 bases. The germline V gene encodes CDR1 SNHLY and CDR2 FYNNEI. Losses at the gene ends were 8 bases for V and 7 bases for J; bases not matched to a gene: 10. The CDR3 is made up of 14 amino acids. The CDR3 reads CASSRGGAFGELFF. DNA for the CDR3: TGTGCCAGCTCCCGAGGGGGCGCGTTCGGGGAGCTGTTTTTT.

The chain joins TRBV29-1 to TRBJ1-1; tentatively, D is TRBD1 (5 bases). With 0 bases removed from V and 1 base from J, the gap between germline ends came to 12 bases. The CDR3 is made up of 15 amino acids. The germline V gene has CDR1 SQVTM and CDR2 ANQGSEA. CDR3 DNA sequence: TGCAGCGTTGAAGATTGGGGCAGGCGGAACACTGAAGCTTTCTTT. It yields the protein CSVEDWGRRNTEAFF. The full variable domain, rest sourced from reference TRBV29-1 and TRBJ1-1, is SAVISQKPSRDICQRGTSLTIQCQVDSQVTMMFWYRQQPGQSLTLIATANQGSEATYESGFVIDKFPISRPNLTFSTLTVSNMSPEDSSIYLCSVEDWGRRNTEAFFGQGTRLTVV.

The chain recombines TRBV27 with TRBJ2-1; a weak D match, TRBD1 (5 bases). The CDR3 spans 13 residues. Deletions cut 7 bases from V and 5 bases from J, with 12 bases between. The germline CDR1 and CDR2 sequences are MNHEY and SMNVEV (reference sequence). CDR3 nucleotides: TGTGCCAGCACAAGGGGCCTCGACAATGAGCAGTTCTTC. Amino acids: CASTRGLDNEQFF.

The V call is TRBV29-1, the J call TRBJ1-1; D is perhaps TRBD1 (6 bases). The CDR3 runs to 10 residues. Trimming took off 6 bases at V and 6 bases at J, with 8 bases between the two ends. The germline CDR1 and CDR2 sequences are SQVTM and ANQGSEA. As DNA, the CDR3 is TGCAGCGTCAGACAGGCTGAAGCTTTCTTT. This gives the protein CSVRQAEAFF.

The chain combines TRBV25-1 with TRBJ1-3, with D tentatively TRBD1 (6 bases). Trimming stripped 6 bases from V and 2 bases from J, with 23 bases between. There are 18 residues in the CDR3. From germline, CDR1 is MGHDK and CDR2 SYGVNS. CDR3 in amino acids: CASSPTGSGVLAGNTIYF. As DNA, the CDR3 is TGTGCCAGCAGCCCAACGGGATCAGGGGTTTTAGCTGGAAACACCATATATTTT. Combining the CDR3 with reference TRBV25-1 and TRBJ1-3 gives the whole variable domain EADIYQTPRYLVIGTGKKITLECSQTMGHDKMYWYQQDPGMELHLIHYSYGVNSTEKGDLSSESTVSRIRTEHFPLTLESARPSHTSQYLCASSPTGSGVLAGNTIYFGEGSWLTVV.

The chain joins TRBV5-1 to TRBJ1-1; 8 nucleotides agree with TRBD1. Per the germline V gene, CDR1 is SGHRS and CDR2 is YFSETQ. The CDR3 covers 12 residues. The V segment lost 5 bases and the J segment 7 bases; nucleotides outside the gene matches: 4. The CDR3 sequence: CASREQGDEAFF. The CDR3 DNA follows: TGCGCCAGCAGAGAACAGGGGGATGAAGCTTTCTTT.

The genes are TRBV10-3 and TRBJ2-3, with D tentatively TRBD2 (7 bases). CDR1 and CDR2 (germline): ENHRY, SYGVKD. The CDR3 runs 16 residues. V shed 3 bases and J shed 3 bases, with 16 bases lying between them. CDR3: CAISEIGGGATDTQYF. The DNA for the CDR3 is TGTGCCATCAGTGAAATTGGAGGGGGGGCTACAGATACGCAGTATTTT.

This sequence joins TRBV27 and TRBJ2-3, with 10 bases lining up with TRBD2. The V gene's germline CDR1 is MNHEY and CDR2 SMNVEV (reference sequence). V lost 5 bases to trimming and J lost 7 bases; unmatched junction nucleotides: 12. This CDR3 spans 16 amino acids. CDR3 DNA: TGTGCCAGCAGTAAACGACTAGCGGGTAAAGGGTATACGCAGTATTTT. Encoded protein: CASSKRLAGKGYTQYF.

This clone was seen a single time. CDR3 amino acids: CASSLDQGRSQYF. The CDR3 bases are TGTGCCAGCAGTTTAGACCAAGGGAGGTCGCAGTACTTC. The genes are TRBV27 and TRBJ2-7; D is perhaps TRBD2 (6 bases). From germline, CDR1 is MNHEY and CDR2 SMNVEV (reference sequence). This CDR3 is 13 amino acids long. V shed 2 bases and J shed 9 bases, with 14 bases lying between them.

The chain is built from TRBV2 and TRBJ2-1; no clear D gene. The CDR3 length is 12 residues. From germline, CDR1 is SNHLY and CDR2 FYNNEI. Trimming removed 9 bases from V and 6 bases from J, with 12 bases in between. CDR3 nucleotide sequence: TGTGCCAGTGACCCCATCGGCAATGAGCAGTTCTTC. As protein: CASDPIGNEQFF.

This clone was counted between two and nine times. The gene calls are TRBV18 and TRBJ2-5; unclear D gene. Germline loops: CDR1 KGHSH, CDR2 LQKENI. CDR3 length equals 12 residues. V shed 2 bases and J shed 3 bases, with 4 bases lying between them. The CDR3 nucleotides are TGTGCCAGCTCACCAGGGGAAGAGACCCAGTACTTC. Translation gives CASSPGEETQYF.